This T cell receptor beta chain was found in a study of metastatic and nonmetastatic thyroid tumors. Study details: A comparison of repertoires was made across blood and tumor or nodule tissue from malignant and benign thyroid patients.

TCRdb reanalyzed the PCR reads with MiXCR. Among about 33,000 clones listed, 10% to 12% were seen once. This clone occurred many times. The length of the CDR3 is 17 residues. CDR1 and CDR2 from the germline V gene are LGHNA and YSLEER. J gave up 4 bases and V 3 bases, and 14 bases lay outside the gene matches. There were no patients who had received any treatment before thyroid surgery. The V and J genes are TRBV4-3 and TRBJ2-7, with 8 bases lining up with TRBD2. The sequence was collected from a female donor with papillary thyroid cancer or a benign thyroid nodule (not recorded which). Some clones in this sample may be carry-over from other donors' samples. The sample taken for sequencing was blood. The CDR3: CASSQQAGPGLDYEQYF. The CDR3 nucleotides are TGCGCCAGCAGCCAGCAAGCCGGTCCGGGACTAGATTACGAGCAGTACTTC.